The T cell receptor (beta chain) described here comes from a study of control samples from healthy donors and cancer patients. The CDR3 has 15 residues. The V gene's germline CDR1 is ENHRY and CDR2 SYGVKD. V lost 6 bases to trimming and J lost 2 bases; unmatched junction nucleotides: 2. The protocol was immunoSEQ multiplex PCR, while the TCRdb copy is restricted to in-frame clones and leaves out a portion. The repertoire includes fewer than 200,000 clones, approximately 92% of them detected once, and 4.1% sits in the top ten. This sequence was found in a woman in her sixties or seventies in good health. The chain uses TRBV10-3 and TRBJ1-5, with 12 bases fitting TRBD1. Specimen: blood. In nucleotides, the CDR3 is TGTGCCATCAGAGGGACAGGGGGCGGCAATCAGCCCCAGCATTTT. The encoded protein is CAIRGTGGGNQPQHF.